This record concerns one T cell receptor beta chain sequence. What it binds is unknown. The sample is drawn from a study of CD4 T cell repertoires in COVID-19. General observations from the study: In SARS-CoV and/or HKU1 spike cultures, between roughly 6.5 and 26% of SARS-CoV-2 clonotypes reappeared.

This CDR3 spans 14 amino acids. The germline CDR1 and CDR2 sequences are SGHRS and YFSETQ. The ends were cut back, 5 bases at V and 0 bases at J, with 11 bases in the middle. Mild-to-severe COVID-19 survivors were the donors. The assay was immunoSEQ multiplex PCR, and TCRdb's table has in-frame clones only and misses some. The sample shows approximately 75,000 clones, around four fifths of them seen only once. V gene TRBV5-1 combines with J gene TRBJ1-1; no clear D gene. The clonotype originates from a human donor who had COVID-19. The input for sequencing was CD4+ T cells from peripheral blood, taken after recovery from COVID-19. The DNA of the CDR3 is TGCGCCAGCAGTTCGACGGTCATGAACACTGAAGCTTTCTTT. Its translation is CASSSTVMNTEAFF. Full variable domain (outside the CDR3, taken from reference TRBV5-1 and TRBJ1-1): KAGVTQTPRYLIKTRGQQVTLSCSPISGHRSVSWYQQTPGQGLQFLFEYFSETQRNKGNFPGRFSGRQFSNSRSEMNVSTLELGDSALYLCASSSTVMNTEAFFGQGTRLTVV.